This T cell receptor beta chain was obtained from a study of T-cell memory formation after mild COVID-19. General observations from the study: Proof of SARS-CoV-2 specificity was absent for the second-wave clones that crested on day 37. CD4+ bias marked clones expanding day 15 to 37, unlike balanced contracting clones.

This clonotype was detected ten times or more. Its antigen is not known. CDR3 length: 15 residues. The germline CDR1 and CDR2 sequences are MNHEY and SVGAGI. J gave up 6 bases and V 4 bases, and 6 bases lay outside the gene matches. Constant-segment primers and 5'RACE yielded cDNA libraries for TCR alpha and TCR beta, each carrying sample barcodes and UMIs. In TCRdb, the 5' RACE reads were re-called with MiXCR into one record per CDR3 protein. The table lists some 54,000 distinct CDR3 sequences, more than 8% of them singletons, with 0.9% to 1.5% in the top ten. The source material was PBMCs or a T cell subset sorted from them (not recorded which). The rearrangement joins TRBV6-5 to TRBJ2-2; TRBD1 aligns across 9 bases. This sequence originates from a man aged 18-30 years who had mild COVID-19 (a few samples of this study predate the infection). Cell type and time point are not known. The CDR3 DNA reads TGTGCCAGCAGTTTACAGGGGGCCCAGGCCGGGGAGCTGTTTTTT. This encodes CASSLQGAQAGELFF.